Each of the 21 T cell receptor beta chains below was sequenced from the same sample in a study of blood T cell repertoires in COVID-19 (dated by TCRdb to 2018 to 2020). Library preparation employed the immunoSEQ multiplex PCR assay. Not all clones reach the TCRdb copy of this immuneACCESS table, which keeps in-frame sequences only. Checked studies attribute under half of the gap to unresolved V genes and leave the rest unexplained. The sample table shows approximately 28,000 clones, and around 90% are seen once. Roughly 7.9% of the sample is in the top ten clones. Sequenced material: peripheral blood. Receptor source: a man aged 70 or older with active or convalescent COVID-19.

Here the CDR3 DNA reads TGTGCCAGCAGCGTAGGTTCGACAGGGGTTGGTGGCTACACCTTC. It codes for CASSVGSTGVGGYTF. The rearrangement joins TRBV9 to TRBJ1-2, with TRBD1 matching 8 bases. J lost 7 bases, V lost 0 bases, and 8 bases had no gene match. CDR1 and CDR2 (germline): SGDLS, YYNGEE. This CDR3 comprises 15 residues.

The rearrangement uses TRBV19 and TRBJ1-6; D perhaps matches TRBD1 (6 bases). The CDR3 sequence is 12 residues long. Germline V lookup: CDR1 LNHDA, CDR2 SQIVND (reference sequence). Between the trimmed V and J ends, which lost 6 bases and 7 bases, there was a span of 7 bases. This chain's CDR3 is CASRTGNSPLHF. The CDR3 DNA follows: TGTGCCAGTAGAACAGGGAATTCACCCCTCCACTTT.

The V and J genes are TRBV29-1 and TRBJ1-4, with D perhaps TRBD1 (6 bases). V was trimmed by 5 bases and J by 6 bases, leaving 13 bases between them. The germline gives CDR1 SQVTM, CDR2 ANQGSEA. The CDR3 consists of 13 residues. This CDR3 is CSVFTGLDEKLFF. The DNA for the CDR3 is TGCAGCGTTTTCACAGGGCTGGATGAAAAACTGTTTTTT. The variable domain in full, completed from reference TRBV29-1 and TRBJ1-4, reads SAVISQKPSRDICQRGTSLTIQCQVDSQVTMMFWYRQQPGQSLTLIATANQGSEATYESGFVIDKFPISRPNLTFSTLTVSNMSPEDSSIYLCSVFTGLDEKLFFGSGTQLSVL.

This chain links TRBV11-2 with TRBJ2-1; 10 bases match TRBD2. Looked up from germline, CDR1 is SGHAT and CDR2 is FQNNGV. The CDR3 runs 17 residues. V lost 1 base to trimming and J lost 7 bases; unmatched junction nucleotides: 10. This CDR3 reads CASSLGHSGGSGNEQFF. Here the CDR3 DNA reads TGTGCCAGCAGCTTAGGTCATAGCGGGGGGTCCGGTAATGAGCAGTTCTTC.

This chain connects TRBV12-3 or TRBV12-4 to TRBJ2-7; D remains ambiguous. This CDR3 comprises 12 residues. V was shortened by 3 bases and J by 6 bases, with 9 bases between the two germline ends. The chain's CDR3 is CASSFGAGEQYV. The CDR3, as DNA: TGTGCCAGCAGTTTTGGTGCCGGCGAGCAGTACGTC.

The chain carries TRBV23-1 and TRBJ2-7; the match to TRBD2 covers 9 bases. TRBV23-1 is an open reading frame whose function is uncertain. V trimming: 2 bases; J trimming: 2 bases; junction bases outside the gene matches: 10. This CDR3 is 17 amino acids long. The CDR3 bases are TGCGCCAGCAGTCAACGCACGAAGCGGGAGGCCACCTACGAGCAGTACGTC. It encodes CASSQRTKREATYEQYV.

This chain connects TRBV12-3 or TRBV12-4 to TRBJ1-2; D is ambiguous. CDR3 length equals 11 residues. V shed 6 bases and J shed 2 bases, with 4 bases lying between them. The CDR3 DNA follows: TGTGCCAGCAGCATGAACTATGGCTACACCTTC. It specifies CASSMNYGYTF.

The rearrangement links TRBV18 to TRBJ2-2; 8 nucleotides align to TRBD1. Germline V gives CDR1 KGHSH, CDR2 LQKENI. This CDR3 has 15 amino acids. V was pared by 5 bases and J by 4 bases, with 6 bases of the junction left unmatched. The CDR3 loop is CASSSGTGATGELFF. The CDR3 DNA reads as TGTGCCAGCTCATCCGGGACAGGAGCCACCGGGGAGCTGTTTTTT.

J is TRBJ1-2 and V is TRBV28, with 7 bases fitting TRBD1. Germline trimming cut 5 bases from V and 2 bases from J; bases unmatched to any gene: 8. CDR3 length: 15 amino acids. Germline V lookup: CDR1 MDHEN, CDR2 SYDVKM. CDR3 DNA sequence: TGTGCCAGCAGTCCACAGGGGTTACAAAACTATGGCTACACCTTC. Translating gives CASSPQGLQNYGYTF.

This clone has just a few counts. The chain employs TRBV19 and TRBJ2-3; TRBD2 agrees at 11 bases. Germline trimming cut 5 bases from V and 4 bases from J; bases unmatched to any gene: 2. The germline V gene encodes CDR1 LNHDA and CDR2 SQIVND (reference sequence). The CDR3 extends over 14 amino acids. This CDR3 is CASSVAGGADTQYF. CDR3 nucleotide sequence: TGTGCCAGTAGTGTAGCGGGGGGGGCAGATACGCAGTATTTT.

This CDR3 reads CSARGVGGQYF. The CDR3 DNA reads TGCAGTGCTAGAGGAGTGGGGGGGCAGTACTTC. The chain joins TRBV20-1 to TRBJ2-7; TRBD2 might be the D (6 bases). The CDR3 is 11 amino acids. V was trimmed by 1 base and J by 9 bases, leaving 10 bases between them. Looked up from germline, CDR1 is DFQATT and CDR2 is SNEGSKA (reference sequence).

The chain has TRBV6-5 and TRBJ1-1; possible D gene TRBD1, 5 bases. CDR3 size: 14 residues. The V gene's germline CDR1 is MNHEY and CDR2 SVGAGI. V lost 5 bases, J lost 1 base, and 11 bases lay in between. The CDR3 here is CASSTSGANTEAFF. The DNA for the CDR3 is TGTGCCAGCAGTACTAGCGGGGCGAACACTGAAGCTTTCTTT.

V usage is TRBV18 and J usage is TRBJ1-5; D might be TRBD1 (6 bases). Germline loops: CDR1 KGHSH, CDR2 LQKENI. Trimming removed 3 bases at V and 9 bases at J, with 18 bases between. This CDR3 has 15 residues. The CDR3 loop is CASSPNQGSFGPQHF. As DNA, the CDR3 is TGTGCCAGCTCACCGAACCAGGGGTCCTTCGGGCCCCAGCATTTT.

The chain is built from TRBV10-3 and TRBJ1-2; D ambiguous. This CDR3 is 12 amino acids long. V was cut by 5 bases and J by 7 bases, with 11 bases left in between. Germline V lookup: CDR1 ENHRY, CDR2 SYGVKD. CDR3 sequence (DNA): TGTGCCATCAGTTCAACGATCGGTGGCTACACCTTC. Its translation is CAISSTIGGYTF.

This chain joins TRBV5-6 and TRBJ2-7, with D unclear. CDR3 length: 13 residues. Germline V gives CDR1 SGHDT, CDR2 YYEEEE. V was shortened by 0 bases and J by 3 bases, with 7 bases between the two germline ends. CDR3 in amino acids: CASSLADIYEQYF. CDR3 nucleotide sequence: TGTGCCAGCAGCTTGGCCGACATCTACGAGCAGTACTTC.

This chain uses TRBV5-6 with TRBJ1-3, with D perhaps TRBD1 (5 bases). This CDR3 has 14 amino acids. The V end was cut by 5 bases, the J end by 0 bases, with 9 bases between. CDR1 and CDR2 (germline): SGHDT, YYEEEE. The CDR3: CASRTGYSGNTIYF. CDR3 DNA: TGTGCCAGCAGAACAGGTTACTCTGGAAACACCATATATTTT.

V is TRBV5-8 and J is TRBJ2-3; 7 positions match TRBD2. V trimming: 0 bases; J trimming: 2 bases; junction bases outside the gene matches: 3. Per germline, CDR1 SGHTS and CDR2 YDEGEE. The CDR3 length is 15 residues. CDR3 amino acids: CASSLGLAHTDTQYF. The CDR3, as DNA: TGTGCCAGCAGCTTGGGACTAGCTCACACAGATACGCAGTATTTT.

The chain is built from TRBV7-9 and TRBJ1-2; D is perhaps TRBD1 (6 bases). The CDR3 runs to 15 residues. The V end lost 1 base, the J end lost 5 bases, and 14 bases lay between the germline ends. Germline CDR1 is SEHNR and CDR2 is FQNEAQ (reference sequence). CDR3 loop: CASSLEAGQGYGYTF. The CDR3 DNA sequence: TGTGCCAGCAGCTTAGAGGCAGGCCAGGGGTATGGCTACACCTTC.

The chain links TRBV4-1 to TRBJ1-2; possibly TRBD1 for D (5 bases). The CDR3 is 14 amino acids. V was cut by 1 base and J by 4 bases, with 10 bases left in between. CDR1 MGHRA and CDR2 YSYEKL come from the germline V gene. CDR3 nucleotide sequence: TGCGCCAGCAGCCAAGGCTCCGGGGGCTATGGCTACACCTTC. Protein: CASSQGSGGYGYTF.

V is TRBV5-4 and J is TRBJ2-3, with TRBD2 matching 8 bases. The CDR3 has 14 amino acids. CDR1 and CDR2 from the germline V gene are SGHNT and YYREEE (reference sequence). With V trimmed by 3 bases and J by 1 base, 1 base remained unmatched. The CDR3 DNA sequence: TGTGCCAGCAGCTCGGGGGGGCGCACAGATACGCAGTATTTT. The encoded protein is CASSSGGRTDTQYF.

This clone occurred a few times. The J gene is TRBJ1-5, the V gene TRBV6-6; 8 bases are shared with TRBD1. Germline CDR1 is MNHNY and CDR2 is SVGAGI (reference sequence). The CDR3 has 13 amino acids. V lost 9 bases and J lost 4; bases outside the gene matches: 5. CDR3 sequence (DNA): TGTGCCAGTACGCAGGGGGCAAATCAGCCCCAGCATTTT. As protein: CASTQGANQPQHF.